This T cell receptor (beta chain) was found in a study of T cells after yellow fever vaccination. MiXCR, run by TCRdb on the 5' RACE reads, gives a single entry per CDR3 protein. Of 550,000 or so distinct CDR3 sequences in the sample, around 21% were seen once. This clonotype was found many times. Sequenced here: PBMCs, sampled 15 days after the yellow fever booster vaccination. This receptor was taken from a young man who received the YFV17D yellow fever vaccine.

CDR3 protein: CSARDRTSGSLGSPYEQYF. The CDR3 bases are TGCAGTGCTAGAGATAGGACTAGCGGGAGTCTCGGCAGCCCCTACGAGCAGTACTTC. V is TRBV20-1 and J is TRBJ2-7; 13 nucleotides agree with TRBD2. Germline CDR1 is DFQATT and CDR2 is SNEGSKA (reference sequence). The CDR3 loop spans 19 amino acids. V shed 0 bases, J shed 2 bases, and the junction held 13 bases outside the gene matches.